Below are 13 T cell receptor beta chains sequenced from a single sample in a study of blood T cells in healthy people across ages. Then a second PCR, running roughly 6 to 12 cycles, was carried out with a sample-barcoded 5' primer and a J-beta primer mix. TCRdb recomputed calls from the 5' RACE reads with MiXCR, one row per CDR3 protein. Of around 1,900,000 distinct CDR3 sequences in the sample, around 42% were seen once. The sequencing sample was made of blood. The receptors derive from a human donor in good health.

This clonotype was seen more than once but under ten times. CDR3 DNA sequence: TGCAGTGCTCCGACAGGGTACTCCTACGAGCAGTACTTC. Its translation is CSAPTGYSYEQYF. The chain carries TRBV20-1 and TRBJ2-7; 7 bases match TRBD1. Trimming took 5 bases from V and 0 from J; bases not matched to a gene: 4. CDR1 is DFQATT, CDR2 SNEGSKA, per germline (reference sequence). The CDR3 covers 13 residues.

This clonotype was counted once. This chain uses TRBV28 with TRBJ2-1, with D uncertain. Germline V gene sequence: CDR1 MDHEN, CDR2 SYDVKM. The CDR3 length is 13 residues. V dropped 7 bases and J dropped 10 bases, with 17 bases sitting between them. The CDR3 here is CASNPAGDREQFF. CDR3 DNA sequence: TGTGCCAGCAACCCCGCAGGAGATCGGGAGCAGTTCTTC. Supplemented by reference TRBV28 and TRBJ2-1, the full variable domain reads DVKVTQSSRYLVKRTGEKVFLECVQDMDHENMFWYRQDPGLGLRLIYFSYDVKMKEKGDIPEGYSVSREKKERFSLILESASTNQTSMYLCASNPAGDREQFFGPGTRLTVL.

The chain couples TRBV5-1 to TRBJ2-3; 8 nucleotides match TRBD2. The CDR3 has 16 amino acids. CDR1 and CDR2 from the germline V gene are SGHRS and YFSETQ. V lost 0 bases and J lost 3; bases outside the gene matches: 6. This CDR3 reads CASSLDGGAATDTQYF. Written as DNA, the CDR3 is TGCGCCAGCAGCTTGGACGGGGGGGCGGCTACAGATACGCAGTATTTT.

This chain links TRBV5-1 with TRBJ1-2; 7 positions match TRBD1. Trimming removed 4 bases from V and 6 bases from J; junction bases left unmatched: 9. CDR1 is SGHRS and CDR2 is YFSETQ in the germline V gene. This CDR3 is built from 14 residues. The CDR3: CASSANQGVNGYTF. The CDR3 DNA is TGCGCCAGCAGCGCGAACCAGGGGGTGAATGGCTACACCTTC.

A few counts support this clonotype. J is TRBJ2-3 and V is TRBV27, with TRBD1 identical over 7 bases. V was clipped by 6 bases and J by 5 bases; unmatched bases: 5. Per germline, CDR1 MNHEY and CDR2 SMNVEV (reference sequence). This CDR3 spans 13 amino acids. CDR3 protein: CASRDRYLDTQYF. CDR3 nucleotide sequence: TGTGCCAGCAGGGACAGGTATTTAGATACGCAGTATTTT.

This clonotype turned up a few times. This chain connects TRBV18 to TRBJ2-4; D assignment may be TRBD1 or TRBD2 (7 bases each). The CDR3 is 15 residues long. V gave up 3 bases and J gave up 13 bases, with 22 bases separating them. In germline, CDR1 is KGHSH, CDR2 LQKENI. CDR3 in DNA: TGTGCCAGCTCACCTTCAACAGGGGAGGGGAATGAGCAGTACTTC. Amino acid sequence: CASSPSTGEGNEQYF.

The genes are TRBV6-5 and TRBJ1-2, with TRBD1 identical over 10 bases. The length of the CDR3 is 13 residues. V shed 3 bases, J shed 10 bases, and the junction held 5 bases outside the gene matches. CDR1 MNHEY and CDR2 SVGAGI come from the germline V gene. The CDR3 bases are TGTGCCAGCAGTTATCCTGGGACAGGGGACTACACCTTC. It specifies CASSYPGTGDYTF.

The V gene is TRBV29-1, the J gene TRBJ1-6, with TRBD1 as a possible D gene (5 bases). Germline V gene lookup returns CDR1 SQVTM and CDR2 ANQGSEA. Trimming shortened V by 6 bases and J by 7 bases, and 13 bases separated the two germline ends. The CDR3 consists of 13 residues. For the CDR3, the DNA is TGCAGCGTCAGACAGAATCCCAATTCACCCCTCCACTTT. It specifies CSVRQNPNSPLHF.

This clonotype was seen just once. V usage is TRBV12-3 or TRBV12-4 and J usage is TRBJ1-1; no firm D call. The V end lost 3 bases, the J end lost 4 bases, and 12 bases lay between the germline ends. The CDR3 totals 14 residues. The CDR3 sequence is CASSFPPQLTEAFF. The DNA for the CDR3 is TGTGCCAGCAGTTTCCCTCCACAGCTCACTGAAGCTTTCTTT.

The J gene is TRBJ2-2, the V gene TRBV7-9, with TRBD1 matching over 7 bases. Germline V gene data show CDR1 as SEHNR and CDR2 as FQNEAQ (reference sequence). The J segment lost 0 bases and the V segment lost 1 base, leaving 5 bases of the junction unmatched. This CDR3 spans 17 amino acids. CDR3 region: CASSLGHRGSNTGELFF. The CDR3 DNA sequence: TGTGCCAGCAGCTTAGGCCACAGGGGATCGAACACCGGGGAGCTGTTTTTT. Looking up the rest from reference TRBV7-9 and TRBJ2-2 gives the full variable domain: DTGVSQNPRHKITKRGQNVTFRCDPISEHNRLYWYRQTLGQGPEFLTYFQNEAQLEKSRLLSDRFSAERPKGSFSTLEIQRTEQGDSAMYLCASSLGHRGSNTGELFFGEGSRLTVL.

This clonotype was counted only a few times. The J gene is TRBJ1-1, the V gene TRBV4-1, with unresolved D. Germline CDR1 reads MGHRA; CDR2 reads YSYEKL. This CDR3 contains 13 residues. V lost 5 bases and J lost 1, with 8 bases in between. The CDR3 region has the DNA TGCGCCAGCAGCGGCAGGCCGAACACTGAAGCTTTCTTT. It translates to CASSGRPNTEAFF.

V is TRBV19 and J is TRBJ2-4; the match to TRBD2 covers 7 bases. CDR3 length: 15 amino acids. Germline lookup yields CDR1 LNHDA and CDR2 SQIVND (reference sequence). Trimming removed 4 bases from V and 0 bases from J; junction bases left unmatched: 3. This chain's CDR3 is CASSREGLAKNIQYF. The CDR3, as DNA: TGTGCCAGTAGTAGGGAGGGACTAGCCAAAAACATTCAGTACTTC.

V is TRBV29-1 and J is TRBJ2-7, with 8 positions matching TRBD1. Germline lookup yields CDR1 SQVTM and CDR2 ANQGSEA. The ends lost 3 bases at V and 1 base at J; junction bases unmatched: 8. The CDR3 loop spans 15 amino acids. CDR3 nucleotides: TGCAGCGTTGATTCTGGGACAGGCAGTTCCTACGAGCAGTACTTC. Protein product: CSVDSGTGSSYEQYF.